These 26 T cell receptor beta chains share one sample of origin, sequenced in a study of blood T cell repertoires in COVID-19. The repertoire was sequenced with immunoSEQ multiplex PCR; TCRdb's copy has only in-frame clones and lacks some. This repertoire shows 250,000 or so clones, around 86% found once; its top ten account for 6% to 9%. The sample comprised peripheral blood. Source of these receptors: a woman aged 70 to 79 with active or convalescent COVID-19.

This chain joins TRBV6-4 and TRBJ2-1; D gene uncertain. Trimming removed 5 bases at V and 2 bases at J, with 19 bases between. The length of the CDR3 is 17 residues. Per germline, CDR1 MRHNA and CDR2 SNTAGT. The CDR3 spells CASSKDWSARPYNEQFF. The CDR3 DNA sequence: TGTGCCAGCAGTAAAGATTGGTCGGCTAGACCCTACAATGAGCAGTTCTTC.

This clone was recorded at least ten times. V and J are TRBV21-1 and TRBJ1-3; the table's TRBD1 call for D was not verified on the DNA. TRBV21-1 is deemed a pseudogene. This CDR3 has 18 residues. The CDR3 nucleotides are TGTGCCAGCAGCACGGACAGGGCCATTCTGAATTCTGGAAACACCATATATTTT. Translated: CASSTDRAILNSGNTIYF.

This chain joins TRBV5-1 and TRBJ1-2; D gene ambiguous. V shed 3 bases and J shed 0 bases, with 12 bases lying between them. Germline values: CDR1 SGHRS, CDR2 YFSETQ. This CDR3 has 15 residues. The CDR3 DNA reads TGCGCCAGCAGCTCCTACAGCAGCCCTAACTATGGCTACACCTTC. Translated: CASSSYSSPNYGYTF.

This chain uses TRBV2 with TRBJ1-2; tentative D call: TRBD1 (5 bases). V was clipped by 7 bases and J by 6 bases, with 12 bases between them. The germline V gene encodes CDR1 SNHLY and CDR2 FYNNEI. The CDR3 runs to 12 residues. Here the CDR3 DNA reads TGTGCCAGCATGTCCAGGGATGATGGCTACACCTTC. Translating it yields CASMSRDDGYTF. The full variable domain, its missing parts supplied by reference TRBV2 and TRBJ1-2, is EPEVTQTPSHQVTQMGQEVILRCVPISNHLYFYWYRQILGQKVEFLVSFYNNEISEKSEIFDDQFSVERPDGSNFTLKIRSTKLEDSAMYFCASMSRDDGYTFGSGTRLTVV.

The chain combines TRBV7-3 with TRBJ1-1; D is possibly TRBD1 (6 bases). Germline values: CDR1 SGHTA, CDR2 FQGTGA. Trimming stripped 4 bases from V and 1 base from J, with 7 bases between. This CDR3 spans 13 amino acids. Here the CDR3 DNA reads TGTGCCAGCAGCTCACAGGGGAACACTGAAGCTTTCTTT. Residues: CASSSQGNTEAFF. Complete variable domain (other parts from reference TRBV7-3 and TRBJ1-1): GAGVSQTPSNKVTEKGKYVELRCDPISGHTALYWYRQSLGQGPEFLIYFQGTGAADDSGLPNDRFFAVRPEGSVSTLKIQRTERGDSAVYLCASSSQGNTEAFFGQGTRLTVV.

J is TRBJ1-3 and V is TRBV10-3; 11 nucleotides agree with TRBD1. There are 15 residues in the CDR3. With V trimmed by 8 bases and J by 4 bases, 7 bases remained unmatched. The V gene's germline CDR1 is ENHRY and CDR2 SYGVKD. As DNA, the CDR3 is TGTGCCATCCAGGACAGGGGGCCGCGCGGAAACACCATATATTTT. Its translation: CAIQDRGPRGNTIYF.

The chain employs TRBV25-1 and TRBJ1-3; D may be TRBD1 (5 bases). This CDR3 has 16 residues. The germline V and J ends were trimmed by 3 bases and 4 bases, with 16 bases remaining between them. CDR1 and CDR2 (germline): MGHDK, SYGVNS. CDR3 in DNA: TGTGCCAGCAGTGACAGGGACGGGGGGGTCGGAAACACCATATATTTT. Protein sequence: CASSDRDGGVGNTIYF.

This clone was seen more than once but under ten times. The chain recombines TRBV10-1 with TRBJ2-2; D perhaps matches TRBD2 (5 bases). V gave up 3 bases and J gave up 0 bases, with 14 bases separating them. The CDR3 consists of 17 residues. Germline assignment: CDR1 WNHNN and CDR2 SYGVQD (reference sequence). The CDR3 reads CASSDYPGRANTGELFF. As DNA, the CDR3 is TGCGCCAGCAGTGACTACCCCGGGCGGGCGAACACCGGGGAGCTGTTTTTT.

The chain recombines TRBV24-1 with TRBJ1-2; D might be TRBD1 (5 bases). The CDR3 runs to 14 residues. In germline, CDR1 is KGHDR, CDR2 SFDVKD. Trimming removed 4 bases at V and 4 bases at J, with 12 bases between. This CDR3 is CATSEGQLVYGYTF. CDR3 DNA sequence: TGTGCCACCAGTGAGGGGCAGCTCGTCTATGGCTACACCTTC.

The CDR3 coding sequence is TGTGCCAGCAGTTACCGGGGGATAGCTGGAAACACCATATATTTT. Translation: CASSYRGIAGNTIYF. This rearrangement joins TRBV6-5 to TRBJ1-3; tentatively, D is TRBD1 (5 bases). This CDR3 is built from 15 residues. Germline V gives CDR1 MNHEY, CDR2 SVGAGI. V shed 2 bases and J shed 2 bases, with 10 bases lying between them.

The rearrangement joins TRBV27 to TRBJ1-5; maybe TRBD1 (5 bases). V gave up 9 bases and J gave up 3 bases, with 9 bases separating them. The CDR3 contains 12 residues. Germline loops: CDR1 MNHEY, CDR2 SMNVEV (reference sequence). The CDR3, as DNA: TGTGCCAGTGGCAGGGACAATCAGCCCCAGCATTTT. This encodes CASGRDNQPQHF.

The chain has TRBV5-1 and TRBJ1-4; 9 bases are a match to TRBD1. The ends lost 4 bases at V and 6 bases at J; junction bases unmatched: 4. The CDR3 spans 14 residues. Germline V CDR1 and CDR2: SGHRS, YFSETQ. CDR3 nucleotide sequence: TGCGCCAGCAGCCAACAGGGGGCTTATGAAAAACTGTTTTTT. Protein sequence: CASSQQGAYEKLFF.

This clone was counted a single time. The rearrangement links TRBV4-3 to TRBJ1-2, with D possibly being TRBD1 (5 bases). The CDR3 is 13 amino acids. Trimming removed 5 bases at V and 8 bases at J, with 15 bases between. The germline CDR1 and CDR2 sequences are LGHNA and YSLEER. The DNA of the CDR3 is TGCGCCAGCAGCTCCGACAGAAGAGTGGGCTACACCTTC. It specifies CASSSDRRVGYTF.

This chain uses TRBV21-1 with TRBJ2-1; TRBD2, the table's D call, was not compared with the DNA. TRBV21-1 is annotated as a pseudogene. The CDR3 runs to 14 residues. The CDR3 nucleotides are TGTGCCAGCAGCAATCCCTCCTCCTACAATGAGCAGTTCTTC. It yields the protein CASSNPSSYNEQFF.

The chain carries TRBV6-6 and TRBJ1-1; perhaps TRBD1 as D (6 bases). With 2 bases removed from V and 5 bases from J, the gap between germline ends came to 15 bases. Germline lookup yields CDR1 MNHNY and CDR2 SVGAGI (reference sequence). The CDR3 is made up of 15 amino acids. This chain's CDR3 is CASSYVQGGLTEAFF. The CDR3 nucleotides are TGTGCCAGCAGTTACGTACAGGGTGGTTTGACTGAAGCTTTCTTT.

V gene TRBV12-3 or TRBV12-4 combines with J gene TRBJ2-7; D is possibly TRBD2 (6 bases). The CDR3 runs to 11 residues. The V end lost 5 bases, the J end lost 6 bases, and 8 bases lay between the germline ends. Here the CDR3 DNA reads TGTGCCAGCAGTCCGGGGGTCGAGCAGTACTTC. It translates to CASSPGVEQYF.

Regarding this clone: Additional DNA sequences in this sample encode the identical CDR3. The chain's CDR3 is CASSDPGQGDYGYTF. The CDR3 nucleotides read TGTGCCAGCAGTGACCCTGGACAGGGGGACTATGGCTACACCTTC. V gene TRBV6-4 combines with J gene TRBJ1-2; 10 nucleotides line up with TRBD1. The germline gives CDR1 MRHNA, CDR2 SNTAGT. This CDR3 is built from 15 residues. With 2 bases clipped from V and 3 bases from J, the junction kept 3 bases outside the gene matches.

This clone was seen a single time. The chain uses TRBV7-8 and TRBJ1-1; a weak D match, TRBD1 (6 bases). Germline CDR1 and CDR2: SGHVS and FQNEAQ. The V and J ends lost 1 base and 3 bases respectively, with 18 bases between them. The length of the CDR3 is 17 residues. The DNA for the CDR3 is TGTGCCAGCAGCTTAGTAGCGGGGGGCAGAGGTTACACTGAAGCTTTCTTT. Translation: CASSLVAGGRGYTEAFF.

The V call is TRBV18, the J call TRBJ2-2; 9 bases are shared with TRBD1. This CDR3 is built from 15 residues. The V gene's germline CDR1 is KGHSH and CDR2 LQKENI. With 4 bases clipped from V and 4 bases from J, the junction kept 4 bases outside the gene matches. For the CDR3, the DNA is TGTGCCAGCTCACTGGGGACAGGGACCACCGGGGAGCTGTTTTTT. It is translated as CASSLGTGTTGELFF.

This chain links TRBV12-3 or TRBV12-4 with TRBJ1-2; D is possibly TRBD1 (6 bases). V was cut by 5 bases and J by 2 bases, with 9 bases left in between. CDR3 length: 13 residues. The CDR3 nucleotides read TGTGCCAGCAGTCCCACAGGGAACTATGGCTACACCTTC. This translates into CASSPTGNYGYTF.

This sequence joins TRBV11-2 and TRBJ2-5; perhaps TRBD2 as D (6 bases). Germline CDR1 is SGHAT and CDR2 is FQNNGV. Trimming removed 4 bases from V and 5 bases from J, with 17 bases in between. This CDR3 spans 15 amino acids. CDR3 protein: CASSSAGLKRETQYF. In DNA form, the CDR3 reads TGTGCCAGCAGCTCCGCGGGACTCAAGAGGGAGACCCAGTACTTC.

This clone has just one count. In DNA form, the CDR3 reads TGTGCCAGCAGCTTAACCGGGACAGGGGGTTACAATGAGCAGTTCTTC. Residues: CASSLTGTGGYNEQFF. The chain is built from TRBV7-2 and TRBJ2-1, with 11 bases identical to TRBD1. V gave up 2 bases and J gave up 4 bases; unmatched junction bases: 4. The length of the CDR3 is 16 residues. Germline V gene sequence: CDR1 SGHTA, CDR2 FQGNSA.

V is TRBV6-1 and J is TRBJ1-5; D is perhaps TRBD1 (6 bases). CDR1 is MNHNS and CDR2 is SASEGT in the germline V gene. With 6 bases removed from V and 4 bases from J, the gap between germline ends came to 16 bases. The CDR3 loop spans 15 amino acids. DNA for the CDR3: TGTGCCAGCAGCCGGCCGACAGGCTCTAATCAGCCCCAGCATTTT. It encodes CASSRPTGSNQPQHF.

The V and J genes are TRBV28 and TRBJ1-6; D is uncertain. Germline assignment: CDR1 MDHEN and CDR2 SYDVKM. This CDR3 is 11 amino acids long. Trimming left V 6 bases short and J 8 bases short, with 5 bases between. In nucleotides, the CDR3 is TGTGCCAGCAGCTCCGATTCACCCCTCCACTTT. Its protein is CASSSDSPLHF.

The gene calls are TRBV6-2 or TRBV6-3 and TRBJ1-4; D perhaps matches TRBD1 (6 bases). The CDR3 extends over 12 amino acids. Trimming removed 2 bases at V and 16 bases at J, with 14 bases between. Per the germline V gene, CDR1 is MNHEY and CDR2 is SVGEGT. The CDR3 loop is CASSYERDKAFF. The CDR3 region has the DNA TGTGCCAGCAGTTACGAGCGGGACAAAGCGTTTTTT.

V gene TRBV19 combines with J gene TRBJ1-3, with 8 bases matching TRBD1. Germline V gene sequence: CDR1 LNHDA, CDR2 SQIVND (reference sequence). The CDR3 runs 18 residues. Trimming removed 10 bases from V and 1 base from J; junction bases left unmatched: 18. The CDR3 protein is CATRHDRGSPWSGNTIYF. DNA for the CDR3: TGTGCCACCCGCCACGACAGGGGCTCCCCCTGGTCTGGAAACACCATATATTTT.